Presented here are 20 T cell receptor beta chains from one specimen sequenced in a study of shared clonotypes between healthy human individuals. Produced via immunoSEQ multiplex PCR; TCRdb's table is partial and in-frame only. The table includes about 480,000 clones, about 75% detected once. Sequencing was done on a sample of PBMCs. The origin of the receptors is a woman aged 35 to 49 in good health. Some clones in this sample may be carry-over from other donors' samples.

The CDR3: CASSKKQGVYGYTF. CDR3 bases: TGTGCCAGCAGCAAAAAACAGGGGGTGTATGGCTACACCTTC. V gene TRBV21-1 combines with J gene TRBJ1-2; the listed D gene, TRBD1, was not tested against the DNA. TRBV21-1 counts as a pseudogene. This CDR3 is built from 14 residues.

The rearrangement joins TRBV5-4 to TRBJ1-1; D is undetermined. CDR1 and CDR2 from the germline V gene are SGHNT and YYREEE (reference sequence). This CDR3 region has 11 residues. V was pared by 0 bases and J by 3 bases, with 0 bases between. The CDR3 spells CASSLDTEAFF. The DNA for the CDR3 is TGTGCCAGCAGCTTGGACACTGAAGCTTTCTTT.

V is TRBV14 and J is TRBJ2-1, with TRBD1 matching 8 bases. CDR1 and CDR2 (germline): SGHDN, FVKESK. This CDR3 is 17 amino acids long. Trimming cost V 4 bases and J 4 bases; bases outside gene matches: 12. Here the CDR3 reads CASSRRARGHVYNEQFF. The CDR3 DNA is TGTGCCAGCAGCCGGAGAGCCAGGGGGCATGTTTACAATGAGCAGTTCTTC.

This clone came up a few times. Other DNA sequences in this sample translate to the same CDR3. The gene calls are TRBV30 and TRBJ1-3; D is uncertain. The CDR3 is made up of 13 amino acids. The germline gives CDR1 GTSNPN, CDR2 SVGIG (reference sequence). Trimming took 4 bases from V and 0 from J, leaving 7 bases between them. CDR3 region: CAWIQSSGNTIYF. CDR3 DNA sequence: TGTGCCTGGATCCAGAGCTCTGGAAACACCATATATTTT.

This clone appeared once. The rearrangement links TRBV6-1 to TRBJ1-6; no reliable D call. Trimming pared 6 bases from V and 5 bases from J, leaving 8 bases between. CDR3 length: 13 residues. From germline, CDR1 is MNHNS and CDR2 SASEGT. CDR3 protein: CASRIGDNSPLHF. The CDR3 DNA sequence: TGTGCCAGCAGGATTGGGGATAATTCACCCCTCCACTTT.

V gene TRBV7-6 combines with J gene TRBJ2-1, with TRBD2 matching over 10 bases. The V gene's germline CDR1 is SGHVS and CDR2 FNYEAQ. CDR3 length: 15 residues. The V gene end was trimmed by 1 base and the J gene end by 9 bases; junction bases not matched to a gene: 6. The CDR3 nucleotides are TGTGCCAGCAGCTTAGTCAGCGGGAGGGCCGGTGAGCAGTTCTTC. This gives the protein CASSLVSGRAGEQFF.

CDR3 nucleotides: TGTGCCAGCGGAGAGACAGGGGCCTCCACAGATACGCAGTATTTT. Translated: CASGETGASTDTQYF. This chain links TRBV6-5 with TRBJ2-3, with 8 bases identical to TRBD1. The CDR3 covers 15 residues. Germline CDR1 reads MNHEY; CDR2 reads SVGAGI. The V gene end was trimmed by 8 bases and the J gene end by 2 bases; junction bases not matched to a gene: 9.

This clone was counted many times. The gene calls are TRBV30 and TRBJ1-5; 7 nucleotides match TRBD1. This CDR3 region has 14 residues. From germline, CDR1 is GTSNPN and CDR2 SVGIG (reference sequence). The J segment lost 6 bases and the V segment lost 0 bases, leaving 5 bases of the junction unmatched. CDR3 protein: CAWSVNRGGQPQHF. The DNA for the CDR3 is TGTGCCTGGAGTGTAAACAGGGGTGGTCAGCCCCAGCATTTT. The full variable domain, completed using reference TRBV30 and TRBJ1-5, is SQTIHQWPATLVQPVGSPLSLECTVEGTSNPNLYWYRQAAGRGLQLLFYSVGIGQISSEVPQNLSASRPQDRQFILSSKKLLLSDSGFYLCAWSVNRGGQPQHFGDGTRLSIL.

This clone appeared a few times. The chain employs TRBV11-3 and TRBJ2-3; 10 bases align to TRBD1. CDR3 length: 17 amino acids. V trimming: 5 bases; J trimming: 1 base; junction bases outside the gene matches: 9. Germline assignment: CDR1 SGHNT and CDR2 YENEEA. The CDR3: CASSQGPTGGGTDTQYF. The DNA of the CDR3 is TGTGCCAGCAGCCAAGGACCGACAGGGGGCGGCACAGATACGCAGTATTTT.

In its sample, this clone was seen once. V usage is TRBV28 and J usage is TRBJ2-5, with D possibly matching TRBD2 (6 bases). V shed 9 bases and J shed 0 bases, with 17 bases lying between them. Germline values: CDR1 MDHEN, CDR2 SYDVKM. This CDR3 has 15 residues. DNA of the CDR3: TGTGCCAGTCTAAGAACGGACTACTACCAAGAGACCCAGTACTTC. This gives the protein CASLRTDYYQETQYF.

This clone was seen more than once but under ten times. V usage is TRBV5-1 and J usage is TRBJ2-4; either TRBD1 or TRBD2 may fit D (5 bases each). This CDR3 has 19 amino acids. V was clipped by 0 bases and J by 0 bases, with 19 bases between them. Germline values: CDR1 SGHRS, CDR2 YFSETQ. The CDR3 reads CASSLVGTTNIIAKNIQYF. The CDR3 DNA reads TGCGCCAGCAGCTTGGTGGGGACGACGAACATCATAGCCAAAAACATTCAGTACTTC.

The chain has TRBV15 and TRBJ2-1, with D hard to call. Trimming stripped 0 bases from V and 1 base from J, with 7 bases between. Looked up from germline, CDR1 is LNHNV and CDR2 is YYDKDF (reference sequence). This CDR3 has 15 residues. CDR3 coding DNA: TGTGCCACCAGCAGAGATTTGGTGTCCTACAATGAGCAGTTCTTC. This codes for CATSRDLVSYNEQFF.

Worth noting for this clone: This sample includes further DNA sequences coding for the same CDR3. The chain employs TRBV5-4 and TRBJ2-1, with D unresolved. Germline V gene data show CDR1 as SGHNT and CDR2 as YYREEE (reference sequence). Trimming removed 0 bases at V and 2 bases at J, with 9 bases between. The CDR3 extends over 15 amino acids. Here the CDR3 reads CASSLGAGTYNEQFF. The CDR3 DNA reads TGTGCCAGCAGCTTGGGAGCAGGTACCTACAATGAGCAGTTCTTC.

The rearrangement links TRBV6-1 to TRBJ1-4, with 9 nucleotides matching TRBD1. With 3 bases clipped from V and 3 bases from J, the junction kept 5 bases outside the gene matches. The CDR3 sequence is 16 residues long. The V gene's germline CDR1 is MNHNS and CDR2 SASEGT. The CDR3 here is CASSDPGQGSNEKLFF. In DNA form, the CDR3 reads TGTGCCAGCAGTGATCCCGGACAGGGGTCTAATGAAAAACTGTTTTTT.

As concerns this clone: Additional DNA sequences in this sample encode the identical CDR3. The V call is TRBV28, the J call TRBJ2-1; no clear D gene. This CDR3 contains 12 residues. Looked up from germline, CDR1 is MDHEN and CDR2 is SYDVKM. The V end was cut by 6 bases, the J end by 2 bases, with 5 bases between. The DNA of the CDR3 is TGTGCCAGCAGCCCCCCCTACAATGAGCAGTTCTTC. Translating it yields CASSPPYNEQFF.

At least ten counts were recorded for this clone. The chain joins TRBV6-5 to TRBJ2-3; no clear D. Per the germline V gene, CDR1 is MNHEY and CDR2 is SVGAGI. Deletions cut 0 bases from V and 5 bases from J, with 9 bases between. The CDR3 is 14 residues long. CDR3 loop: CASSYSRPEDTQYF. CDR3 in DNA: TGTGCCAGCAGTTACTCGAGGCCGGAAGATACGCAGTATTTT.

About this clone: The same CDR3 can be traced to other DNA sequences in this sample. The genes are TRBV15 and TRBJ2-3; D remains ambiguous. The CDR3 consists of 13 residues. V lost 0 bases and J 3 bases, leaving 4 bases between the germline ends. The germline CDR1 and CDR2 sequences are LNHNV and YYDKDF (reference sequence). This CDR3 is CATSRDLTDTQYF. DNA for the CDR3: TGTGCCACCAGCAGAGATCTAACAGATACGCAGTATTTT.

The J gene is TRBJ2-4, the V gene TRBV28; 9 nucleotides line up with TRBD1. Trimming removed 7 bases from V and 9 bases from J; junction bases left unmatched: 7. The CDR3 spans 13 residues. The germline CDR1 and CDR2 sequences are MDHEN and SYDVKM. CDR3 protein: CASTRTGEGIQYF. DNA of the CDR3: TGTGCCAGCACCCGGACAGGGGAAGGCATTCAGTACTTC.

The chain is built from TRBV27 and TRBJ2-7; TRBD2 matches at 7 bases. This CDR3 has 14 amino acids. Germline CDR1 and CDR2: MNHEY and SMNVEV (reference sequence). V was clipped by 6 bases and J by 0 bases; unmatched bases: 5. In DNA form, the CDR3 reads TGTGCCAGCAGCGGCGGGAGATCCTCCTACGAGCAGTACTTC. Amino acid sequence: CASSGGRSSYEQYF.

The chain links TRBV28 to TRBJ2-1, with TRBD2 identical over 12 bases. V lost 4 bases and J lost 8; bases outside the gene matches: 9. Germline V gene lookup returns CDR1 MDHEN and CDR2 SYDVKM. CDR3 length: 16 residues. CDR3: CASSSPSGRALDEQFF. CDR3 in DNA: TGTGCCAGCAGTTCACCTAGCGGGAGGGCCCTGGATGAGCAGTTCTTC.